Ten or more counts support the clone carrying this T cell receptor beta chain. This sample was taken from a study of CD8+ T cells in alopecia areata. Extracted from the samples, RNA was reverse transcribed into cDNA to serve as the sequencing template. Profiling relied on immunoSEQ multiplex PCR, and the TCRdb table lists in-frame clones only, not all of them. The sample holds over 50,000 clones, approximately 43% seen once. Germline V gene sequence: CDR1 MNHNS, CDR2 SASEGT. V lost 7 bases, J lost 0 bases, and 8 bases stayed unmatched. CDR3 size: 15 residues. The material sequenced was CD8+ T cells sorted from blood, taken at week 0. The gene calls are TRBV6-1 and TRBJ2-7; 8 bases match TRBD2. The TCR comes from a human donor with alopecia areata. The CDR3 loop is CASNEAGASSYEQYF. Here the CDR3 DNA reads TGTGCCAGCAACGAAGCGGGAGCCTCCTCCTACGAGCAGTACTTC.